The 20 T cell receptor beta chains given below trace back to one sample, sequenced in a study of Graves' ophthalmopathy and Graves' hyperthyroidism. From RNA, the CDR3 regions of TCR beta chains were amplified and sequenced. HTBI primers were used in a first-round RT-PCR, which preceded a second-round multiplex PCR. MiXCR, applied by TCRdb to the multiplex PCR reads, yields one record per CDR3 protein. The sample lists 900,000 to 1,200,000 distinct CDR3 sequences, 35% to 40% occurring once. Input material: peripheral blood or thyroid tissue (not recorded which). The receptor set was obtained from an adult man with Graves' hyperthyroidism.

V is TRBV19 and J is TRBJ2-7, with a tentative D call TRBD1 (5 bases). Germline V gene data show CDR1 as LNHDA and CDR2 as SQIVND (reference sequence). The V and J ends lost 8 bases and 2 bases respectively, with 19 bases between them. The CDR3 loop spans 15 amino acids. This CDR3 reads CASLQGRARAYEQYF. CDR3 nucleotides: TGTGCCAGTCTGCAGGGTCGAGCCCGCGCCTACGAGCAGTACTTC.

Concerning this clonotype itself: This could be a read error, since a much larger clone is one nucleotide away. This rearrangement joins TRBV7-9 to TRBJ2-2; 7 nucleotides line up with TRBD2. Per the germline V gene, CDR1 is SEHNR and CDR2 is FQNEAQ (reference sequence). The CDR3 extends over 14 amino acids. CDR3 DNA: TGTGCCAGCAGCTCCTACCTAGCGAGCGGGAAGCTGTTTTTT. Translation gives CASSSYLASGKLFF. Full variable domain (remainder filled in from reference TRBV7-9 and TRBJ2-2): DTGVSQNPRHKITKRGQNVTFRCDPISEHNRLYWYRQTLGQGPEFLTYFQNEAQLEKSRLLSDRFSAERPKGSFSTLEIQRTEQGDSAMYLCASSSYLASGKLFFGEGSRLTVL.

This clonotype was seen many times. CDR3 nucleotide sequence: TGCGCCAGCAGCCCCTATACCGACAGTACCTACGAGCAGTACTTC. It specifies CASSPYTDSTYEQYF. This sequence joins TRBV5-1 and TRBJ2-7; a possible D gene is TRBD1 (5 bases). The CDR3 totals 15 residues. V lost 4 bases and J 2 bases, leaving 16 bases between the germline ends. Germline values: CDR1 SGHRS, CDR2 YFSETQ.

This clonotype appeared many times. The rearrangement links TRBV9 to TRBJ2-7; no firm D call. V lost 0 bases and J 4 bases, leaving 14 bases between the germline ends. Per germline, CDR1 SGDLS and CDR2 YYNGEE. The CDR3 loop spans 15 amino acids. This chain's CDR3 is CASSVGTGYAYEQYF. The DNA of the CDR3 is TGTGCCAGCAGCGTAGGAACTGGGTACGCGTACGAGCAGTACTTC.

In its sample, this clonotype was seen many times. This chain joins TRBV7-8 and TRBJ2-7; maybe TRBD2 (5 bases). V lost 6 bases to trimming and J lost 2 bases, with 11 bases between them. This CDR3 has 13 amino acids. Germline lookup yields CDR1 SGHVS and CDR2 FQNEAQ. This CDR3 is CASRGVGTYEQYF. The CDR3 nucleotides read TGTGCCAGCAGGGGAGTAGGGACCTACGAGCAGTACTTC.

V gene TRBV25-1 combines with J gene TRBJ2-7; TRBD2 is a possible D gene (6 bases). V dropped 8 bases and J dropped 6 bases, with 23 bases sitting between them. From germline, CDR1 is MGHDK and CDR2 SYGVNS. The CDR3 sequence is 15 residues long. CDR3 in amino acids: CASCSLANDWVEQYF. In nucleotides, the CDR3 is TGTGCCAGCTGCTCCCTAGCGAACGACTGGGTCGAGCAGTACTTC.

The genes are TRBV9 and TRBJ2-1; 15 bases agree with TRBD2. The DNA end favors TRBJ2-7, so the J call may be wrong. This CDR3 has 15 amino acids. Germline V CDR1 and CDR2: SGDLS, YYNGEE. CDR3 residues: CASSPQGLAGGEQYF. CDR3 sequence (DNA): TGTGCCAGCAGCCCTCAGGGACTAGCGGGAGGTGAGCAGTACTTC.

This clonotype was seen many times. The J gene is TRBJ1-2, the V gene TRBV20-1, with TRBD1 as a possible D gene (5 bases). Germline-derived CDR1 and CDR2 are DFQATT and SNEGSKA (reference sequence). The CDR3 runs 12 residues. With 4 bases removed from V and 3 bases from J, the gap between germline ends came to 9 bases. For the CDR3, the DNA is TGCAGTGCTATAAGGGGAGACTATGGCTACACCTTC. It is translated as CSAIRGDYGYTF.

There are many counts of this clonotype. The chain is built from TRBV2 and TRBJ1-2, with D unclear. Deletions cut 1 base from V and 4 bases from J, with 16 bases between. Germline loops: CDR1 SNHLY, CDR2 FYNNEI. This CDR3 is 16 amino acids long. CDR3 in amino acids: CASSEEGGRFSYGYTF. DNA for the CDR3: TGTGCCAGCAGTGAAGAAGGCGGCAGGTTTTCCTATGGCTACACCTTC.

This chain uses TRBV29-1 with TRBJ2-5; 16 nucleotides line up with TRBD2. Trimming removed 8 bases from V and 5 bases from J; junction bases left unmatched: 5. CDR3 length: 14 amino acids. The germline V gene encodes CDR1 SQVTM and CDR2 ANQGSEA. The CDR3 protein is CSLGLAGGRETQYF. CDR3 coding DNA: TGCAGCTTGGGACTAGCGGGGGGGCGTGAGACCCAGTACTTC.

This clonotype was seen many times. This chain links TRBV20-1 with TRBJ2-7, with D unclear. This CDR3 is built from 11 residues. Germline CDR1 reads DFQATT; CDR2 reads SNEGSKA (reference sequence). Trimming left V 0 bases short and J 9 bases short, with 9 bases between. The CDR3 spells CSAREGSLQYF. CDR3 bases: TGCAGTGCTAGAGAGGGAAGCTTGCAGTACTTC.

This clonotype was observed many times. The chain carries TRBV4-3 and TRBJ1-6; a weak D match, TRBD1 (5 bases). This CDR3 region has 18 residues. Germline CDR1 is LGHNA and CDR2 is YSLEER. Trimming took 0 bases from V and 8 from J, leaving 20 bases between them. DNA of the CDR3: TGCGCCAGCAGCCAAGATCCCCTAGGACACAAAACCCATTCACCCCTCCACTTT. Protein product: CASSQDPLGHKTHSPLHF.

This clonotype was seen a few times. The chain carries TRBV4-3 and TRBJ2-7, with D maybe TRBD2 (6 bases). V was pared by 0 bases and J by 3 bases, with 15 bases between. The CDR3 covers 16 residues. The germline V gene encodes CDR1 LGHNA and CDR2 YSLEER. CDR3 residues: CASSQDRRGADYEQYF. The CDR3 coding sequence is TGCGCCAGCAGCCAAGATAGGAGGGGCGCCGACTACGAGCAGTACTTC.

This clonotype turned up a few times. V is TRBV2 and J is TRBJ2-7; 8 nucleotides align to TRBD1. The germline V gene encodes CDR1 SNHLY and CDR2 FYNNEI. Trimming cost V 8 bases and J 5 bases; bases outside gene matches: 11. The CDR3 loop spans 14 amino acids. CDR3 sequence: CASGWAGRGHEQYF. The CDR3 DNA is TGTGCCAGCGGTTGGGCTGGCAGGGGGCACGAGCAGTACTTC.

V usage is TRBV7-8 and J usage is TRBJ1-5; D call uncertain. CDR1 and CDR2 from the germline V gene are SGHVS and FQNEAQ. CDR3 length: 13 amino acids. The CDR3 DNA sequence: TGTGTCCGAGCGGTGAAGAGCAATCAGCCCCAGCATTTT. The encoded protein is CVRAVKSNQPQHF.

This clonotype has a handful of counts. The CDR3 nucleotides are TGCAGTGCTAGAGATGATGGAAAGTCCTACGAGCAGTACTTC. Residues: CSARDDGKSYEQYF. This chain joins TRBV20-1 and TRBJ2-7; the D is unclear. This CDR3 region has 14 residues. V lost 0 bases to trimming and J lost 1 base, with 10 bases between them. Germline-derived CDR1 and CDR2 are DFQATT and SNEGSKA (reference sequence).

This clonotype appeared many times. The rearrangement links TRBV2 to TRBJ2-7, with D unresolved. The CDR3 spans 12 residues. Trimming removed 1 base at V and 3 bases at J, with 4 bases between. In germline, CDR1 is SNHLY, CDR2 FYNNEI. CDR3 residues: CASSEENYEQYF. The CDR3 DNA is TGTGCCAGCAGTGAAGAGAACTACGAGCAGTACTTC.

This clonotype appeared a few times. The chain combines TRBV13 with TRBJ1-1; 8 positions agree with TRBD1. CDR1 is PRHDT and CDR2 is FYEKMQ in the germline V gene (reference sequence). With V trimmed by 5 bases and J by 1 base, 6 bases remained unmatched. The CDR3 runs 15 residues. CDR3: CASSPWTGKNTEAFF. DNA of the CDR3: TGTGCCAGCAGCCCATGGACAGGGAAGAACACTGAAGCTTTCTTT.

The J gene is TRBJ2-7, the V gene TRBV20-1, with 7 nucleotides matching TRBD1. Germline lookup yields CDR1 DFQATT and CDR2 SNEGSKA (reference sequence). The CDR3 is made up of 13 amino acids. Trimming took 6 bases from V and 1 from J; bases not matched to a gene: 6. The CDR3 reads CSALSGGSYEQYF. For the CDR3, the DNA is TGCAGTGCACTATCAGGGGGATCCTACGAGCAGTACTTC.

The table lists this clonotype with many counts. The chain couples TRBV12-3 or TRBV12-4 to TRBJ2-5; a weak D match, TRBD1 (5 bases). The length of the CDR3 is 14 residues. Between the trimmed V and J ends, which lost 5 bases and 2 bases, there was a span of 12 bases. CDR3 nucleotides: TGTGCCAGCAGTCCCTGGACAAGACAAGAGACCCAGTACTTC. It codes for CASSPWTRQETQYF.